This T cell receptor (beta chain) was captured by sequencing in a study of identical twins listed by TCRdb under 2016. Background for the entire study: The study deep-sequenced TCR alpha and beta repertoires from monozygotic twins, unrelated adults of various ages and cord blood to test whether fetal clonotypes persist. To rule out contamination, the twin experiments were replicated at different times with different library preparation protocols. The paper's findings and limits, for the study overall: Compared with coincidental sharing between unrelated individuals, out-of-frame TCR alpha sequences shared between twins had an excess of sequences with low generation probability. In monozygotic twins, recombination models systematically underestimated out-of-frame TCR alpha sharing, but the models matched the sharing seen between unrelated individuals. Zero-insertion analyses could be partly confounded by invariant T cells such as MAIT and iNKT, although diverse VJ usage argued against such confounding for most clonotypes. Because the same donors could not be followed over many years, the conclusions relied on cross-sectional statistical analysis. Abundant cord blood beta clonotypes had fewer insertions, young adult naive repertoires showed a similar but weaker trend, and memory repertoires showed no such trend. A weaker excess of twin sharing was found in beta out-of-frame sequences because the signal-to-noise ratio was lowered by fewer shared sequences.

This clonotype was counted a few times. It lacks a known antigen. Within one base of it there is no much larger clone, and no base qualities were kept. Every donor in the study was a healthy Caucasian. V loses 7 bases of germline sequence and J loses 3 bases, and the interval between the two ends is 14 bases. Reading from cysteine to phenylalanine, the CDR3 counts 14 amino acids. Kept here is only the CDR3 DNA, which spans 42 bases and is read in frame from base 1. CDR1 KGHDR and CDR2 SFDVKD are derived from the germline V gene. The library relied on 5' RACE. TCRdb names Illumina HiSeq 2000 as the instrument used. Template switching added a universal primer binding site, and the final cDNA carried a unique molecular identifier that allowed TCR cDNA molecules to be counted accurately. First-strand cDNA for TCR alpha and beta chains was synthesized from specific primers in the conserved constant-segment region. To control for contamination, every cDNA library carried two barcodes: a SMART-Mk sample barcode plus Illumina barcodes. TruSeq adapter sequences, together with Illumina sample barcodes, were added in two successive PCR steps. The Illumina HiSeq platform was used with custom primers to sequence TCR alpha and beta cDNA libraries. On the authors' methods: Unique molecular identifiers were extracted from raw reads with MiGEC, and CDR3 positions were determined with MiXCR. Recombination models were inferred per individual with the repgenHMM and IGoR tools using an EM algorithm. The tcR package in R was used for shared clonotype analysis, with sharing normalized by the product of cloneset sizes. To study raw recombination without the effects of thymic and clonal selection, out-of-frame nonproductive sequences were analyzed. TCRdb trimmed public reads at Q25 via fastp, called clones via MiXCR and kept in-frame beta chains. Duplicate CDR3 protein sequences are folded into a single record with the most common DNA and genes. None of the V and J calls come from the authors' own analysis; TCRdb made them. This sample is represented by 1.5 million to 2 million distinct CDR3 sequences; under 35% of them were singletons. Less than 0.35% of the sample is in the top ten clones.

This clonotype was obtained from a newborn girl in good health. The chain uses TRBV24-1 and TRBJ1-2; TRBD1 is perhaps the D gene, given 6 matching bases. The source material was cord blood. The CDR3 region: CATRPWGQYYGYTF. The nucleotides are TGTGCCACCAGACCATGGGGACAATACTATGGCTACACCTTC.